The subject of this entry is one T cell receptor beta chain. The target antigen is unknown. Profiled with immunoSEQ multiplex PCR; TCRdb holds only in-frame clones, not every one. The sample shows about 50,000 clones, about 90% of them seen only once. This sample is drawn from a study of siplizumab effects on memory and regulatory T cells. Study results and limitations: Siplizumab, the agent tested, significantly reduced alloreactive sequences traceable to unstimulated CD4+ memory cells. A mean of approximately 70% of mappable alloreactive CD4+ clones were Treg-derived with siplizumab, compared with 25% to 30% in controls.

Trimming cost V 7 bases and J 6 bases, with 6 bases left between them. The germline V gene encodes CDR1 MNHNS and CDR2 SASEGT. The CDR3 covers 10 residues. The sequence derives from a human donor in good health. The sequenced material came from naive CD8+ T cells sorted from blood. The V and J genes are TRBV6-1 and TRBJ1-2; TRBD1 is a possible D gene (5 bases). Written as DNA, the CDR3 is TGTGCCAGCACAGGGAATGGCTACACCTTC. Amino acid sequence: CASTGNGYTF.